This T cell receptor (beta chain) was captured in a study of blood T cells in healthy people across ages. About the study: When template switching was applied, about one barcoded beta molecule was captured per two T cells. Study-wide findings and caveats: Greater diversity and more naive CD4+ cells were seen in long-lived donors than in aged donors. Changes in expanded clonotypes were possibly confounded, as the CMV status of donors was unknown.

CDR1 is LNHNV and CDR2 is YYDKDF in the germline V gene (reference sequence). The CDR3 covers 12 residues. V was cut by 3 bases and J by 8 bases, with 10 bases left in between. A note on this clonotype: What it binds is unknown.

A second PCR of roughly 6 to 12 cycles used a sample-barcoded 5' primer and a J-beta primer mix. Via MiXCR, TCRdb re-called the 5' RACE reads, giving one row per CDR3 protein. The sample holds approximately 940,000 distinct CDR3 sequences, 48% seen once. The material sequenced was blood. The sequence came from a man aged 25-40 years in good health. This chain joins TRBV15 and TRBJ1-2; unclear D gene. CDR3 protein: CATSSQERGYTF. DNA for the CDR3: TGTGCCACCAGCAGTCAGGAACGGGGCTACACCTTC.